The 6 T cell receptor beta chains reported below all come from one sample, sequenced in a study of T cells expressing NK-cell markers. With the 5' RACE reads reprocessed, TCRdb shows one record per CDR3 protein and no DNA. The sample shows fewer than 550,000 distinct CDR3 sequences, and approximately 1.5% sits with its ten largest clones. The sample taken for sequencing was blood T cells: a sorted CD56 or NKG2C T cell subset, CD4+ or CD8+ T cells, or bulk PBMC T cells (not recorded which). The receptors shown here come from a woman aged 45-59 years in good health.

The chain is built from TRBV30 and TRBJ2-7; TCRdb's D call of TRBD2 is untestable without DNA. CDR1 is GTSNPN and CDR2 is SVGIG in the germline V gene (reference sequence). This CDR3 has 13 amino acids. CDR3 amino acids: CAWSPGLADEQYF.

The chain joins TRBV15 to TRBJ2-2; TCRdb gives TRBD2 as the D gene, but with no DNA this cannot be confirmed. This CDR3 region has 15 residues. CDR1 and CDR2 from the germline V gene are LNHNV and YYDKDF (reference sequence). CDR3: CATSRGGSTNGELFF.

The V call is TRBV6-1, the J call TRBJ1-1. The CDR3 covers 13 residues. The germline CDR1 and CDR2 sequences are MNHNS and SASEGT. This CDR3 is CASRDRAVTEAFF.

This chain uses TRBV28 with TRBJ2-3; TCRdb's D call of TRBD2 is untestable without DNA. Germline CDR1 is MDHEN and CDR2 is SYDVKM. The CDR3 has 13 amino acids. The CDR3 loop is CASSPQSPHTQYF.

The chain recombines TRBV7-7 with TRBJ2-1; TCRdb selects TRBD2, and the lack of DNA leaves this call unchecked. CDR1 and CDR2 (germline): SSHAT, FNYEAQ (reference sequence). The CDR3 sequence is 15 residues long. The CDR3 protein is CASSPRTRPSDEQFF.

J is TRBJ2-1 and V is TRBV28; TCRdb's D call, TRBD2, is unchecked because there is no DNA. Germline CDR1 is MDHEN and CDR2 is SYDVKM. The CDR3 has 13 residues. CDR3 sequence reads: CASRRGGGNEQFF.